These T cell receptor beta chains were read from a single sample in a study of vaccination effects on CD4 cells after COVID-19. Sequencing used immunoSEQ multiplex PCR; TCRdb keeps in-frame clones, though not all of them. The sample lists nearly 45,000 clones; 65% to 80% were seen once. Their antigens are not known. The sequenced sample was CD4+ T cells from PBMCs cultured without peptide, obtained after COVID-19 vaccination. The receptor source for this set is a human donor who received a COVID-19 vaccine. Both conserved end residues are part of each CDR3. The order of the fields is V gene, clone size, J gene, D gene, CDR3 DNA, CDR3 protein. D genes are given only for firm matches. Clone size is not always given. Where it is, it says once, few, many or a class for expanded clones.

>TRBV5-1|.|TRBJ2-5|.
TGCGCCAGCCGGAGCCAACCTGAAGAGACCCAGTACTTC
CASRSQPEETQYF
>TRBV11-3|once|TRBJ2-2|.
TGTGCCAGCAGCTTCGAGGGGTTGGGGGGGGAGCTGTTTTTT
CASSFEGLGGELFF
>TRBV7-9|.|TRBJ2-1|.
TGTGCCAGCAGCGGAAGAGCCCGGGGGCATGCTTACAATGAGCAGTTCTTC
CASSGRARGHAYNEQFF
>TRBV7-2|medium-sized|TRBJ1-2|TRBD1
TGTGCCAGCAGCTTAGAGGTCCTGGCAGGGGGCTCTGGCTACACCTTC
CASSLEVLAGGSGYTF
>TRBV5-1|few|TRBJ2-2|.
TGCGCCAGCAGACAGGGACTTACGAACACCGGGGAGCTGTTTTTT
CASRQGLTNTGELFF
>TRBV30|.|TRBJ1-5|.
TGTGCCTGGAGTCCGGGAGACGATCAGCCCCAGCATTTT
CAWSPGDDQPQHF
>TRBV2|.|TRBJ2-5|.
TGTGCCAGCAGTGTGGCTGGACAAGAGACCCAGTACTTC
CASSVAGQETQYF
>TRBV5-1|.|TRBJ1-4|.
TGCGCCAGCGGACCCGGGAGAGCTAATGAAAAACTGTTTTTT
CASGPGRANEKLFF
>TRBV7-2|.|TRBJ2-6|.
TGTGCCAGCAGCTTACAGTCTTTGGCAGCCTCTGGGGCCAACGTCCTGACTTTC
CASSLQSLAASGANVLTF
>TRBV5-1|.|TRBJ2-3|.
TGCGCCAGCAGCCCCGGGTCAGGGGCGATCACAGATACGCAGTATTTT
CASSPGSGAITDTQYF
>TRBV6-2/TRBV6-3|.|TRBJ1-4|TRBD1
TGTGCCAGCAGTTCACGGCCCTTGGGGACAGGGGGCGAAAAACTGTTTTTT
CASSSRPLGTGGEKLFF
>TRBV5-4|.|TRBJ2-3|TRBD2
TGTGCCAGCACCCAGACTAGCGTAGCAGATACGCAGTATTTT
CASTQTSVADTQYF
>TRBV7-2|.|TRBJ1-2|TRBD1
TGTGCCAGCAGCGAACAGGGGGCAAATTATGGCTACACCTTC
CASSEQGANYGYTF
>TRBV4-2|few|TRBJ1-1|.
TGTGCCAGCAGGGCGGCGAACACTGAAGCTTTCTTT
CASRAANTEAFF
>TRBV7-9|.|TRBJ2-7|TRBD1
TGTGCCAGCAGCCCCTTGGGACAGGGTTTCCAACAAGCCACCTACGAGCAGTACTTC
CASSPLGQGFQQATYEQYF
>TRBV9|.|TRBJ2-1|TRBD2
TGTGCCAGCAGCGTAGGGGTAGCGGGAGGGAATGAGCAGTTCTTC
CASSVGVAGGNEQFF
>TRBV5-1|.|TRBJ1-6|.
TGCGCCAGCAGCCCTGGGGGCGCGGAGAATTCACCCCTCCACTTT
CASSPGGAENSPLHF
>TRBV19|once|TRBJ1-3|.
TGTGCCAGTAGTATAGATCACGACGGACGCTCTGGAAACACCATATATTTT
CASSIDHDGRSGNTIYF
>TRBV7-6|.|TRBJ1-3|.
TGTGCCAGCTGGGGGGACCTAAGGGTCTCTGGAAACACCATATATTTT
CASWGDLRVSGNTIYF
>TRBV9|once|TRBJ2-7|TRBD1
TGTGCCAGCAGTCCGGGACAGGGTTCGTCCGAGCAGTACTTC
CASSPGQGSSEQYF
>TRBV7-9|.|TRBJ2-4|.
TGTGCCAGCAGCGGCCAGGGGAAAAACATTCAGTACTTC
CASSGQGKNIQYF
>TRBV5-4|few|TRBJ2-7|.
TGTGCCAGCAGCTCGGGACTGAGGGCGGCCTACGAGCAGTACTTC
CASSSGLRAAYEQYF
>TRBV19|.|TRBJ2-1|TRBD2
TGTGCCAGTCCTCCCGCTAGCGGGACACTCAGTGAGCAGTTCTTC
CASPPASGTLSEQFF
>TRBV25-1|.|TRBJ2-7|.
TGTGCCAGCAGGCCCACAGGCTCCTACGAGCAGTACTTC
CASRPTGSYEQYF
>TRBV18|.|TRBJ2-5|.
TGTGCCAGCTCATCGAGACAAGAGACCCAGTACTTC
CASSSRQETQYF
>TRBV14|once|TRBJ2-4|TRBD2
TGTGCCAGCAGCCAGGGACTAGCGGGGGGGCTTTCCAAAAACATTCAGTACTTC
CASSQGLAGGLSKNIQYF
>TRBV5-1|.|TRBJ2-6|.
TGCGCCAGCAGGGGCAGCTACATCTCTGGGGCCAACGTCCTGACTTTC
CASRGSYISGANVLTF
>TRBV9|few|TRBJ1-3|TRBD1
TGTGCCAGCAGCGTAGGACAGGGCTTGAGCACCATATATTTT
CASSVGQGLSTIYF
>TRBV7-2|.|TRBJ2-2|TRBD2
TGTGCCAGCAGAAGCGGGAGGTTGGCCGGGGAGCTGTTTTTT
CASRSGRLAGELFF
>TRBV20-1|.|TRBJ1-2|.
TGCAGTGCTAGTCGGGGCAGGTATGGCTACACCTTC
CSASRGRYGYTF
>TRBV10-2|.|TRBJ2-3|.
TGCGCCAGCAAGAGTCAGGGTGGTAGAGATACGCAGTATTTT
CASKSQGGRDTQYF
>TRBV18|.|TRBJ1-3|.
TGTGCCAGCTCATGGGACACGAGCTCTGGAAACACCATATATTTT
CASSWDTSSGNTIYF
>TRBV7-6|.|TRBJ1-3|.
TGTGCCAGCACCCCAAGCCCGGCACTCGGAAACACCATATATTTT
CASTPSPALGNTIYF
>TRBV19|.|TRBJ2-1|.
TGTGCCAGTAGTATAGCGGTCAGTGATTTCAGTGAGCAGTTCTTC
CASSIAVSDFSEQFF
>TRBV27|.|TRBJ1-1|TRBD1
TGTGCCAGCAGTAACCGGGACAGGGGGTCTGAAGCTTTCTTT
CASSNRDRGSEAFF
>TRBV30|.|TRBJ2-3|.
TGTGCCTGGACCTATATAACAGATACGCAGTATTTT
CAWTYITDTQYF
>TRBV5-4|.|TRBJ1-2|TRBD1
TGTGCCAGCAGCCTGGATCGACAGGGAGGTGGCTACACCTTC
CASSLDRQGGGYTF
>TRBV9|.|TRBJ2-3|.
TGTGCCAGCAGCGTAGGGGATGTCCGCACAGATACGCAGTATTTT
CASSVGDVRTDTQYF
>TRBV30|.|TRBJ1-3|.
TGTGCCTGGAGTGTAGGTGCGTCAGCCGACTCTGGAAACACCATATATTTT
CAWSVGASADSGNTIYF
>TRBV3-1/TRBV3-2|.|TRBJ2-3|.
TGTGCCAGCAGCCAAGTTATCGAGGCGGGCCTTACGCAGTATTTT
CASSQVIEAGLTQYF
>TRBV10-3|once|TRBJ2-5|.
TGTGCCATCAGTGAGGGTCCTCGACAAGAGACCCAGTACTTC
CAISEGPRQETQYF
>TRBV11-3|.|TRBJ2-3|.
TGTGCCAGCAGCTTAGGGGCTAGAGGAGGCACAGATACGCAGTATTTT
CASSLGARGGTDTQYF
>TRBV11-3|few|TRBJ2-3|TRBD2
TGTGCCAGCAGCGACCGTAGGGCGGGAGGCACAGATACGCAGTATTTT
CASSDRRAGGTDTQYF
>TRBV5-1|medium-sized|TRBJ2-1|TRBD2
TGCGCCAGCAGCTTGGAGGGACTAGCGGGGGATCTTGAGCAGTTCTTC
CASSLEGLAGDLEQFF
>TRBV7-2|.|TRBJ2-7|.
TGTGCCAGCAGCCGGGACCCCGCCTACGAGCAGTACTTC
CASSRDPAYEQYF
>TRBV27|.|TRBJ2-3|.
TGTGCCAGCAGTTGGGGCCCCCACACAGATACGCAGTATTTT
CASSWGPHTDTQYF
>TRBV4-2|.|TRBJ2-1|.
TGTGCCAGCAGCCCCCCGGGCCAACTCCGGAATGAGCAGTTCTTC
CASSPPGQLRNEQFF
>TRBV3-1/TRBV3-2|.|TRBJ2-1|TRBD2
TGTGCCAGCAGCCAAGATCCAGCGGGAGGGGGGGGTGAGCAGTTCTTC
CASSQDPAGGGGEQFF
>TRBV9|.|TRBJ1-1|.
TGTGCCAGCAGCGTAGAATCGGGGATGAACACTGAAGCTTTCTTT
CASSVESGMNTEAFF
>TRBV7-6|.|TRBJ1-6|TRBD1
TGTGCCAGCAGCCAACGGACAGGTTCACCCCTCCACTTT
CASSQRTGSPLHF
>TRBV2|.|TRBJ2-3|.
TGTGCCAGCAGCCCCAATCGCGGGGATACGCAGTATTTT
CASSPNRGDTQYF
>TRBV11-2|.|TRBJ2-5|.
TGTGCCAGCAGCTTAGGAGGGGATCGCGCGTCGGAGACCCAGTACTTC
CASSLGGDRASETQYF
>TRBV10-1|many|TRBJ2-6|.
TGCGCCAGCAGTGTTCTCTCTGGGGCCAACGTCCTGACTTTC
CASSVLSGANVLTF
>TRBV3-1/TRBV3-2|.|TRBJ2-3|.
TGTGCCAGCAGCCCTCAAGGGCGGATAACAGATACGCAGTATTTT
CASSPQGRITDTQYF
>TRBV3-1/TRBV3-2|once|TRBJ1-6|.
TGTGCCAGCAGCCAAGGACAGAATAATTCACCCCTCCACTTT
CASSQGQNNSPLHF
>TRBV5-4|.|TRBJ1-6|TRBD1
TGTGCCAGCAGACCAGGACAGGGTGATTCACCCCTCCACTTT
CASRPGQGDSPLHF
>TRBV5-4|.|TRBJ2-5|.
TGTGCCAGCAGCTTGGGCCTCTCGGGGGTAGAGACCCAGTACTTC
CASSLGLSGVETQYF
>TRBV3-1/TRBV3-2|few|TRBJ1-2|.
TGTGCCAGCAGCCAAGAGGCGTTGGGCTACACCTTC
CASSQEALGYTF
>TRBV9|few|TRBJ2-3|TRBD2
TGTGCCAGCAGCGTAGAAGCGGGGGGTAGAGATACGCAGTATTTT
CASSVEAGGRDTQYF